This T cell receptor (beta chain) was identified during a study of shared clonotypes between healthy human individuals. Notes on the study in general: The naive CD4 repertoires of a few donors were compared, and 5% to 6.5% of clonotypes were shared. The represented genetic and exposure-history diversity was limited by the small number of donors. Larger richness was generally estimated for naive than memory subsets.

Details on this clone: The antigen remains undetermined. The same CDR3 arises from other DNA sequences in this sample as well.

The assay was run at deep level. Profiling relied on immunoSEQ multiplex PCR, and the TCRdb table lists in-frame clones only, not all of them. The table has some 2,100,000 clones, more than 85% seen once. CD45RO-negative cells were positively selected for CCR7, leaving out terminally differentiated effector memory CD45RA+ cells. Germline loops: CDR1 SQVTM, CDR2 ANQGSEA. This CDR3 region has 12 residues. Losses at the gene ends were 6 bases for V and 5 bases for J; bases not matched to a gene: 6. Sequences were obtained from naive CD8+ T cells from PBMCs. This chain uses TRBV29-1 with TRBJ2-7, with 8 bases lining up with TRBD1. The sequence was collected from a young man in good health. Some clones in this sample may be carry-over from other donors' samples. The CDR3 coding sequence is TGCAGCGTGACCGGACAGGGACACGAGCAGTACTTC. Protein product: CSVTGQGHEQYF.